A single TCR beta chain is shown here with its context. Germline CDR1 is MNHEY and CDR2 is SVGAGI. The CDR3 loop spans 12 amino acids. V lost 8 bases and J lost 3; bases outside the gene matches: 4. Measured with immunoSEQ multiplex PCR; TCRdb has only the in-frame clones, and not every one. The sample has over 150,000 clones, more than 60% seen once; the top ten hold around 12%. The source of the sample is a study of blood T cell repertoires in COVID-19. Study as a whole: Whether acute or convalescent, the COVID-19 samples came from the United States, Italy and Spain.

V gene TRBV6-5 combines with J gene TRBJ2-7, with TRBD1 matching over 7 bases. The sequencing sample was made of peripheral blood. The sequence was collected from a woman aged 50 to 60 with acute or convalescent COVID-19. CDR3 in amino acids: CASLDRVYEQYF. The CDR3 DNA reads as TGTGCCAGCCTAGACAGGGTCTACGAGCAGTACTTC.